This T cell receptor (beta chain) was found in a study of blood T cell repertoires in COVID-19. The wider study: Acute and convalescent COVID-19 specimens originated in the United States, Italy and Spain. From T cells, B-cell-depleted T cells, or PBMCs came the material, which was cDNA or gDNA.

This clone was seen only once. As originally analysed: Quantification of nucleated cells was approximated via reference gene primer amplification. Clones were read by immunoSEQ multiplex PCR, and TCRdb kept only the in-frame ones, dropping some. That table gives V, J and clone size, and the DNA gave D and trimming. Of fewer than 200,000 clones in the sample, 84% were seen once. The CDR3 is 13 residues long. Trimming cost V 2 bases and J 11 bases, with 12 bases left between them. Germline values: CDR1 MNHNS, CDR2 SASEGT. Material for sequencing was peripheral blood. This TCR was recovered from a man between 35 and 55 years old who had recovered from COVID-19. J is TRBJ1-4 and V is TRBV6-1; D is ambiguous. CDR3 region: CASSERRESKLFF. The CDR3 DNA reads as TGTGCCAGCAGTGAACGAAGGGAGTCCAAACTGTTTTTT.